This TCR beta chain emerged from a study of T-cell reconstitution after alpha-beta-depleted transplantation in children. Whole-study results and caveats: At around two months after transplant, the alpha-beta T cells were reportedly derived from several hundred expanded clones that came from non-depleted graft cells. At one year after transplant, newly produced T cells mostly accounted for T-cell counts and diversity. Surviving recipient T cells and intrathymic progenitors accounted for some patients' high TCRbeta diversity at day 60.

This clonotype was seen many times. Its specificity is not known. Preparation of the TCRbeta library involved a method that used unique molecular identifiers. Via MiXCR, TCRdb re-called the PCR reads, giving one row per CDR3 protein. This sample has about 200,000 distinct CDR3 sequences, with approximately 7% found just once. The sequenced sample was PBMCs, obtained before TCRalphabeta/CD19-depleted stem cell transplant. The sequence was collected from a boy aged 2 to 10 with acute lymphoblastic leukemia, due to receive a stem cell transplant.

CDR3 nucleotides: TGCAGTGCTAGAGATCAGCAGGGTGGAGAGACCCAGTACTTC. Protein: CSARDQQGGETQYF. The chain recombines TRBV20-1 with TRBJ2-5; possible D gene TRBD1, 5 bases. Trimming stripped 0 bases from V and 4 bases from J, with 12 bases between. Germline V CDR1 and CDR2: DFQATT, SNEGSKA (reference sequence). The CDR3 extends over 14 amino acids.